Each of the 27 T cell receptor beta chains below was sequenced from the same sample in a study of human T cells and chemical hapten exposure. Via MiXCR, TCRdb re-called the RACE reads, giving one row per CDR3 protein. The sample lists more than 300,000 distinct CDR3 sequences, roughly 5% occurring once. Noted time point: pre-sensitization, week 0. Stated treatment: therapeutic diphenylcyclopropenone sensitization with weekly scalp DPC. The source was whole blood, collected in connection with sensitization to the hapten diphenylcyclopropenone (DPC). The receptors stem from a woman aged 50 to 60 with alopecia areata. Some clones in this sample may be carry-over from other donors' samples.

The V gene is TRBV3-1, the J gene TRBJ2-7, with D hard to call. Trimming pared 3 bases from V and 3 bases from J, leaving 18 bases between. Germline CDR1 LGHDT, CDR2 YNNKEL (reference sequence). The CDR3 loop spans 16 amino acids. In DNA, the CDR3 is TGTGCCAGCAGCCACCTCTCCGAGACCCCCTACTACGAGCAGTACTTC. Protein product: CASSHLSETPYYEQYF.

In this sample, this clonotype turned up many times. The chain links TRBV6-2 or TRBV6-3 to TRBJ2-5; a weak D match, TRBD2 (6 bases). CDR1 MNHEY and CDR2 SVGEGT come from the germline V gene. The V and J ends lost 2 bases and 4 bases respectively, with 11 bases between them. The CDR3 length is 14 residues. CDR3 DNA: TGTGCCAGCAGTTACACGACTAGAGCAGAGACCCAGTACTTC. It specifies CASSYTTRAETQYF.

This clonotype was recorded at least ten times. The CDR3 loop reads CASSLDVGRETQYF. Here the CDR3 DNA reads TGCGCCAGCAGCTTGGACGTAGGACGAGAGACCCAGTACTTC. The chain employs TRBV5-1 and TRBJ2-5; D is unresolved. Germline-derived CDR1 and CDR2 are SGHRS and YFSETQ. The CDR3 totals 14 residues. V was cut by 0 bases and J by 4 bases, with 10 bases left in between.

The chain combines TRBV15 with TRBJ1-6; 7 bases line up with TRBD1. V lost 4 bases, J lost 2 bases, and 2 bases stayed unmatched. The V gene's germline CDR1 is LNHNV and CDR2 YYDKDF (reference sequence). The CDR3 is 15 residues long. The CDR3 spells CATSIQGPYNSPLHF. In nucleotides, the CDR3 is TGTGCCACCAGCATACAGGGGCCCTATAATTCACCCCTCCACTTT.

This clonotype was counted at least ten times. The rearrangement joins TRBV5-1 to TRBJ2-3; D ambiguous. This CDR3 comprises 15 residues. V was shortened by 0 bases and J by 6 bases, with 14 bases between the two germline ends. The germline CDR1 and CDR2 sequences are SGHRS and YFSETQ. The CDR3 DNA follows: TGCGCCAGCAGCTTGGTAGACCCCGTTTCCGATACGCAGTATTTT. Translating gives CASSLVDPVSDTQYF.

This clonotype showed up just a few times. The chain recombines TRBV6-5 with TRBJ2-7, with a weak D call TRBD2 (5 bases). Trimming removed 0 bases at V and 5 bases at J, with 14 bases between. This CDR3 spans 15 amino acids. The germline V gene encodes CDR1 MNHEY and CDR2 SVGAGI. CDR3 DNA: TGTGCCAGCAGTTACTCCGGCGGGCAGGAAGACGAGCAGTACTTC. Its translation is CASSYSGGQEDEQYF.

This clonotype was seen many times. The V and J genes are TRBV4-2 and TRBJ1-2, with D uncertain. The CDR3 is 14 amino acids. The germline CDR1 and CDR2 sequences are LGHNA and YNFKEQ. V lost 3 bases and J lost 0, with 8 bases in between. CDR3 sequence: CASSHRNPNYGYTF. In DNA, the CDR3 is TGTGCCAGCAGCCACCGGAACCCTAACTATGGCTACACCTTC.

Of note for this clonotype: This clone may be a read error of a much larger clone one base away. J is TRBJ2-3 and V is TRBV28; D is uncertain. Trimming removed 6 bases at V and 0 bases at J, with 4 bases between. CDR1 is MDHEN and CDR2 is SYDVKM in the germline V gene. This CDR3 contains 12 residues. The CDR3 coding sequence is TGTGCCAGCAGATCGAGCACAGATACGCAGTATTTT. Amino acid sequence: CASRSSTDTQYF.

A few counts support this clonotype. The chain combines TRBV3-1 with TRBJ2-2, with 8 bases fitting TRBD1. Germline V gene lookup returns CDR1 LGHDT and CDR2 YNNKEL (reference sequence). There are 17 residues in the CDR3. Trimming cost V 2 bases and J 8 bases; bases outside gene matches: 13. CDR3 sequence: CASSQRNRGQGRGELFF. In DNA form, the CDR3 reads TGTGCCAGCAGCCAACGCAACCGCGGACAGGGTAGAGGGGAGCTGTTTTTT.

This clonotype was observed a single time. As the CDR3 is not closed by the conserved phenylalanine or tryptophan, this likely results from a read error. The V gene is TRBV2, the J gene TRBJ1-1; no clear D. Trimming shortened V by 0 bases and J by 6 bases, and 8 bases separated the two germline ends. The length of the CDR3 is 13 residues. Germline V gene data show CDR1 as SNHLY and CDR2 as FYNNEI. CDR3 in amino acids: CASSEATLPEAFS. As DNA, the CDR3 is TGTGCCAGCAGTGAAGCCACACTCCCTGAAGCTTTCTCT.

This clonotype was observed many times. This chain uses TRBV3-1 with TRBJ2-5; D possibly corresponds to TRBD1 (6 bases). Deletions cut 4 bases from V and 2 bases from J, with 8 bases between. The CDR3 runs 13 residues. Germline V lookup: CDR1 LGHDT, CDR2 YNNKEL (reference sequence). The CDR3 sequence: CASSPGHQETQYF. CDR3 DNA: TGTGCCAGCAGCCCGGGACATCAAGAGACCCAGTACTTC.

This clonotype was picked up a small number of times. The rearrangement uses TRBV11-2 and TRBJ2-3, with no clear D. This CDR3 region has 15 residues. V shed 5 bases and J shed 1 base, with 13 bases lying between them. Germline V gives CDR1 SGHAT, CDR2 FQNNGV. CDR3 amino acids: CASSLPIRGTDTQYF. DNA of the CDR3: TGTGCCAGCAGCCTCCCAATTAGGGGCACAGATACGCAGTATTTT.

This clonotype was found a few times. The J gene is TRBJ2-7, the V gene TRBV7-9; tentatively, D is TRBD2 (5 bases). Germline CDR1 and CDR2: SEHNR and FQNEAQ (reference sequence). This CDR3 spans 14 amino acids. V lost 4 bases to trimming and J lost 4 bases, with 14 bases between them. The CDR3 coding sequence is TGTGCCAGCAGCTCCCGCGTCGAGGGTTACGAGCAGTACTTC. As protein: CASSSRVEGYEQYF.

This clonotype was seen repeatedly, ten times or more. V gene TRBV29-1 combines with J gene TRBJ2-4, with D possibly TRBD1 on 6 matching bases. Between the trimmed V and J ends, which lost 8 bases and 5 bases, there was a span of 10 bases. The CDR3 covers 11 residues. From germline, CDR1 is SQVTM and CDR2 ANQGSEA. This CDR3 reads CSSRQENIQYF. The CDR3 region has the DNA TGCAGCTCAAGACAGGAAAACATTCAGTACTTC.

This clonotype was observed many times. This chain links TRBV7-6 with TRBJ2-3; no firm D call. V was clipped by 2 bases and J by 2 bases, with 11 bases between them. This CDR3 has 15 residues. In germline, CDR1 is SGHVS, CDR2 FNYEAQ. CDR3: CASSLSDGITDTQYF. CDR3 coding DNA: TGTGCCAGCAGCTTATCTGACGGAATCACAGATACGCAGTATTTT.

This clonotype occurred many times. The chain employs TRBV20-1 and TRBJ2-3; D is possibly TRBD1 (6 bases). Germline lookup yields CDR1 DFQATT and CDR2 SNEGSKA (reference sequence). This CDR3 comprises 16 residues. Trimming removed 0 bases from V and 5 bases from J, with 18 bases in between. The CDR3 DNA sequence: TGCAGTGCTAGAGACCCTACAGGGTGGGGCCGAGATACGCAGTATTTT. This translates into CSARDPTGWGRDTQYF.

The J gene is TRBJ1-1, the V gene TRBV12-3 or TRBV12-4, with unresolved D. Trimming cost V 8 bases and J 3 bases, with 10 bases left between them. The CDR3 contains 12 residues. In DNA, the CDR3 is TGTGCCAGCCGTGGGAGTTACACTGAAGCTTTCTTT. It translates to CASRGSYTEAFF.

The J gene is TRBJ1-1, the V gene TRBV12-3 or TRBV12-4; D perhaps matches TRBD1 (5 bases). Trimming stripped 8 bases from V and 3 bases from J, with 22 bases between. This CDR3 contains 16 residues. CDR3 sequence reads: CASPTPGREWDTEAFF. Written as DNA, the CDR3 is TGTGCCAGCCCTACGCCGGGGCGAGAATGGGACACTGAAGCTTTCTTT.

V is TRBV6-4 and J is TRBJ2-2; the match to TRBD2 covers 9 bases. The germline CDR1 and CDR2 sequences are MRHNA and SNTAGT. The CDR3 spans 15 residues. Trimming at V came to 8 bases and at J to 4 bases, leaving 8 bases not matched to a gene. The CDR3 here is CASFLAGEITGELFF. DNA for the CDR3: TGTGCCAGCTTTTTAGCGGGAGAGATCACCGGGGAGCTGTTTTTT.

This chain links TRBV20-1 with TRBJ2-2; 11 bases fit TRBD2. With V trimmed by 2 bases and J by 0 bases, 2 bases remained unmatched. Germline V lookup: CDR1 DFQATT, CDR2 SNEGSKA (reference sequence). The CDR3 totals 16 residues. The CDR3 region is CSARTSGSPNTGELFF. CDR3 DNA: TGCAGTGCTAGAACTAGCGGGAGCCCGAACACCGGGGAGCTGTTTTTT.

This clonotype was observed at least ten times. The V and J genes are TRBV15 and TRBJ1-5, with D unclear. This CDR3 is built from 15 residues. CDR1 and CDR2 from the germline V gene are LNHNV and YYDKDF (reference sequence). The V end lost 0 bases, the J end lost 5 bases, and 11 bases lay between the germline ends. CDR3 region: CATSRDSGTHQPQHF. As DNA, the CDR3 is TGTGCCACCAGCAGAGATTCGGGAACTCATCAGCCCCAGCATTTT.

This clonotype occurred many times. The gene calls are TRBV5-6 and TRBJ2-7; 7 bases fit TRBD2. V lost 2 bases, J lost 9 bases, and 8 bases stayed unmatched. The CDR3 runs to 13 residues. Germline values: CDR1 SGHDT, CDR2 YYEEEE. The CDR3 spells CASSFGTTGVQYF. CDR3 DNA sequence: TGTGCCAGCAGCTTTGGGACTACCGGGGTGCAGTACTTC.

The chain recombines TRBV7-9 with TRBJ2-7; 8 nucleotides line up with TRBD2. The CDR3 sequence is 13 residues long. Germline V gene data show CDR1 as SEHNR and CDR2 as FQNEAQ (reference sequence). The junction had 5 bases not matched to a gene; V was cut back by 1 base and J by 9 bases. The CDR3 sequence is CASSLEMLAGQYF. CDR3 nucleotide sequence: TGTGCCAGCAGCTTAGAAATGCTAGCGGGGCAGTACTTC.

The rearrangement joins TRBV20-1 to TRBJ1-4; 8 nucleotides align to TRBD1. Per germline, CDR1 DFQATT and CDR2 SNEGSKA (reference sequence). The CDR3 runs to 14 residues. J was trimmed by 8 bases and V by 3 bases; bases with no gene match: 8. The DNA for the CDR3 is TGCAGTGCTAGCGACAGGGGAGGTAGAGAAAAACTGTTTTTT. It translates to CSASDRGGREKLFF.

Concerning this clonotype itself: The junction shows a germline mismatch at one end, possibly a read error. This chain uses TRBV25-1 with TRBJ1-2; perhaps TRBD1 as D (5 bases). Looked up from germline, CDR1 is MGHDK and CDR2 is SYGVNS. CDR3 size: 11 residues. This chain's CDR3 is CASSVGRGYNF. CDR3 DNA sequence: TGTGCCAGCAGTGTTGGTAGGGGATACAACTTC.

The CDR3: CASSSGAGEKLFF. CDR3 in DNA: TGTGCCAGCAGTTCAGGTGCCGGTGAAAAACTGTTTTTT. J is TRBJ1-4 and V is TRBV27; D unclear. Germline V gives CDR1 MNHEY, CDR2 SMNVEV (reference sequence). The CDR3 loop spans 13 amino acids. V was cut by 4 bases and J by 7 bases, with 10 bases left in between.

This clonotype was detected ten times or more. The gene calls are TRBV28 and TRBJ2-3; a weak D match, TRBD2 (5 bases). Germline assignment: CDR1 MDHEN and CDR2 SYDVKM. V was clipped by 7 bases and J by 5 bases, with 16 bases between them. The CDR3 contains 14 residues. The CDR3: CASTPLNEGDTQYF. CDR3 DNA sequence: TGTGCCAGCACCCCTTTAAACGAGGGAGATACGCAGTATTTT.